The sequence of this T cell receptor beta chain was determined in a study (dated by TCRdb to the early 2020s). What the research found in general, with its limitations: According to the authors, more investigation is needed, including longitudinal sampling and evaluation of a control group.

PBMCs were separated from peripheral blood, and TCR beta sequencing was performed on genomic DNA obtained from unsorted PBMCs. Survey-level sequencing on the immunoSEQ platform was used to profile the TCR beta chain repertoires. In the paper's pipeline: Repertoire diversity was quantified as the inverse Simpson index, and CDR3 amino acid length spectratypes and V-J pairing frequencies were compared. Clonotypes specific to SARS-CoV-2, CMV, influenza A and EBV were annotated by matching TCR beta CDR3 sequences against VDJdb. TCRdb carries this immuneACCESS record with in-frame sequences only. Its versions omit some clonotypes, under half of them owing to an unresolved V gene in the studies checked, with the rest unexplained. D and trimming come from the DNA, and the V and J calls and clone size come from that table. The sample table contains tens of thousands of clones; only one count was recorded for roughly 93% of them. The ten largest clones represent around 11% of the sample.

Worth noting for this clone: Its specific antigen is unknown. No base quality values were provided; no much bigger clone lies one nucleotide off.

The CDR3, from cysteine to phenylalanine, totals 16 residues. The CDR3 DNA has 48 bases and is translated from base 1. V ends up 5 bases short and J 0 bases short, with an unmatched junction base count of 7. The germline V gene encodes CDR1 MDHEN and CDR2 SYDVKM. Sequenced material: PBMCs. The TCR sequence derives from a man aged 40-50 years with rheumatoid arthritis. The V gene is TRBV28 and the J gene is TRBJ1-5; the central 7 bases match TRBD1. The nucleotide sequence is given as TGTGCCAGCAGTGAGGGACAGCCATTTAGCAATCAGCCCCAGCATTTT. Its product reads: CASSEGQPFSNQPQHF.